These T cell receptor beta chains were read from a single sample in a study of Ad26.COV2.S vaccination and SARS-CoV-2 variants. Sequencing was performed with immunoSEQ multiplex PCR; in TCRdb, only in-frame clones are kept and a portion is missing. The sample has some 480,000 clones, around nine tenths seen once. This material consisted of peripheral blood, taken in a trial of Ad26.COV2.S vaccine versus placebo. The source is a person aged 18-65 years who received the Ad26.COV2.S COVID-19 vaccine or a placebo. Both conserved end residues are part of each CDR3. A D gene is named only where the DNA matches it firmly. Clone size, where shown, is once, few, many, or a class for clones that have expanded.

v_call	j_call	d_call	clone_size	cdr3_nt	cdr3_aa
TRBV11-2	TRBJ2-3	TRBD2	-	TGTGCCAGCAGCTCCTTTAAACTAGCGGGTACTAGCACAGATACGCAGTATTTT	CASSSFKLAGTSTDTQYF
TRBV7-3	TRBJ2-3	TRBD2	-	TGTGCCAGCAGCAAAGCGGGAGGGAGCACAGATACGCAGTATTTT	CASSKAGGSTDTQYF
TRBV2	TRBJ1-2	-	-	TGTGCCAGCGGCCGGGACACCGACTATGGCTACACCTTC	CASGRDTDYGYTF
TRBV9	TRBJ2-7	-	-	TGTGCCAGCAGCGTAGCCGCGTCCGGGGTCGAGCAGTACTTC	CASSVAASGVEQYF
TRBV5-4	TRBJ2-7	-	-	TGTGCCAGCAGCTTGGCGGGGTCCTACGAGCAGTACTTC	CASSLAGSYEQYF
TRBV9	TRBJ2-3	-	once	TGTGCCAGCAGCTCGGCGCACCTCCCTTACACAGATACGCAGTATTTT	CASSSAHLPYTDTQYF
TRBV3-1/TRBV3-2	TRBJ1-5	-	-	TGTGCCAGCAGCTCTACGTGGGGAGGAGATCAGCCCCAGCATTTT	CASSSTWGGDQPQHF
TRBV2	TRBJ1-5	-	few	TGTGCCAGCAGATGGGGTCAGGGTGCTCAGCCCCAGCATTTT	CASRWGQGAQPQHF
TRBV6-5	TRBJ2-7	-	-	TGTGCCAGCACCGCCGGGAACGAGCAGTACTTC	CASTAGNEQYF
TRBV14	TRBJ2-5	TRBD2	-	TGTGCCAGCAGCCAAGCATTCCCGGGACTAGCGGGAACCCAGTACTTC	CASSQAFPGLAGTQYF
TRBV28	TRBJ2-7	TRBD1	-	TGTGCCAGCAGTCCGCCCGGGACAGGGTCCCACGAGCAGTACTTC	CASSPPGTGSHEQYF
TRBV27	TRBJ1-2	-	-	TGTGCCAGCAGCCACGGTGATGTGTTGAAGCTCTACTATGGCTACACCTTC	CASSHGDVLKLYYGYTF
TRBV18	TRBJ1-1	-	-	TGTGCCAGCTCACGGATAAACAGGGAGGTCACTGAAGCTTTCTTT	CASSRINREVTEAFF
TRBV5-8	TRBJ1-1	TRBD1	once	TGTGCCAGCAGCCCGTGGACAGGGGGCTACACTGAAGCTTTCTTT	CASSPWTGGYTEAFF
TRBV27	TRBJ2-6	-	-	TGTGCCAGCAGGGAGTCAGGGAGCCCTGGGGCCAACGTCCTGACTTTC	CASRESGSPGANVLTF
TRBV27	TRBJ2-1	-	-	TGTGCCAGCAGTTTGGCTTTCTCCTACAATGAGCAGTTCTTC	CASSLAFSYNEQFF
TRBV19	TRBJ2-1	-	-	TGTGCCAGTAGTATTGCAGTTGGTGGGTACAATGAGCAGTTCTTC	CASSIAVGGYNEQFF
TRBV7-2	TRBJ2-7	-	-	TGTGCCAGCAGCTTATTCTGGGGGCGGGGCGGAAGCGAGCAGTACTTC	CASSLFWGRGGSEQYF
TRBV9	TRBJ2-2	-	-	TGTGCCAGCAGCGTAGCGAACTCGTACACCGGGGAGCTGTTTTTT	CASSVANSYTGELFF
TRBV27	TRBJ2-3	-	-	TGTGCCAGCAGTCACTATAGCACAGATACGCAGTATTTT	CASSHYSTDTQYF
TRBV25-1	TRBJ2-5	-	-	TGTGCCAGCAGTGAAGGTGGGTTGACGGAGACCCAGTACTTC	CASSEGGLTETQYF
TRBV19	TRBJ2-7	-	-	TGTGCCAGTAAGGATCGGGGAACCGAGCAGTACTTC	CASKDRGTEQYF
TRBV7-8	TRBJ2-5	-	-	TGTGCCAGCAGCTTAGCGGACTCAACCCCGGAGACCCAGTACTTC	CASSLADSTPETQYF
TRBV5-4	TRBJ1-1	-	-	TGTGCCAGCCGGACAGCGAACACTGAAGCTTTCTTT	CASRTANTEAFF
TRBV11-2	TRBJ2-2	-	-	TGTGCCAGCAGCTTAGATGACCATCCCACCGGGGAGCTGTTTTTT	CASSLDDHPTGELFF
TRBV5-1	TRBJ2-7	TRBD1	-	TGCGCCAGCAGCTTGGTTTCAGGACAGGGGGGCGAGCAGTACTTC	CASSLVSGQGGEQYF
TRBV19	TRBJ2-2	-	-	TGTGCCAGTAGTGAGGGTGCCGGGGAGCTGTTTTTT	CASSEGAGELFF
TRBV4-2	TRBJ1-1	-	-	TGTGCCAGCAGCCCGGCAGGGAACACTGAAGCTTTCTTT	CASSPAGNTEAFF
TRBV18	TRBJ2-5	-	-	TGTGCCAGCTCACCCCTCCTGGGTAACCAAGAGACCCAGTACTTC	CASSPLLGNQETQYF
TRBV27	TRBJ2-5	-	-	TGTGCCAGCAGTTCTCTGGGATTCCAAGAGACCCAGTACTTC	CASSSLGFQETQYF
TRBV15	TRBJ2-1	-	-	TGTGCCACCAGCAGAGAGGACAGTGAGCAGTTCTTC	CATSREDSEQFF
TRBV7-2	TRBJ2-4	-	once	TGTGCCAGCAGCTTAGGACAGGTGGATGGAGGCATTCAGTACTTC	CASSLGQVDGGIQYF
TRBV5-4	TRBJ2-7	-	-	TGTGCCACACACTCCCGGGATACAGGGTTCCACGAGCAGTACTTC	CATHSRDTGFHEQYF
TRBV7-9	TRBJ1-3	-	few	TGTGCCAGCAGCTCAGCGGTTTGGGGAAACACCATATATTTT	CASSSAVWGNTIYF
TRBV27	TRBJ1-2	TRBD1	-	TGTGCCAGCAGTTCCGCCGGGACAGGGAACTATGGCTACACCTTC	CASSSAGTGNYGYTF
TRBV7-3	TRBJ2-1	TRBD2	-	TGTGCCAGCAGCTTACCGGGGGGTAGCGGGAGCTCCTACAATGAGCAGTTCTTC	CASSLPGGSGSSYNEQFF
TRBV30	TRBJ1-1	TRBD1	few	TGTGCCTGGAGACGCCTGAGGGACAGGGGGGACACTGAAGCTTTCTTT	CAWRRLRDRGDTEAFF